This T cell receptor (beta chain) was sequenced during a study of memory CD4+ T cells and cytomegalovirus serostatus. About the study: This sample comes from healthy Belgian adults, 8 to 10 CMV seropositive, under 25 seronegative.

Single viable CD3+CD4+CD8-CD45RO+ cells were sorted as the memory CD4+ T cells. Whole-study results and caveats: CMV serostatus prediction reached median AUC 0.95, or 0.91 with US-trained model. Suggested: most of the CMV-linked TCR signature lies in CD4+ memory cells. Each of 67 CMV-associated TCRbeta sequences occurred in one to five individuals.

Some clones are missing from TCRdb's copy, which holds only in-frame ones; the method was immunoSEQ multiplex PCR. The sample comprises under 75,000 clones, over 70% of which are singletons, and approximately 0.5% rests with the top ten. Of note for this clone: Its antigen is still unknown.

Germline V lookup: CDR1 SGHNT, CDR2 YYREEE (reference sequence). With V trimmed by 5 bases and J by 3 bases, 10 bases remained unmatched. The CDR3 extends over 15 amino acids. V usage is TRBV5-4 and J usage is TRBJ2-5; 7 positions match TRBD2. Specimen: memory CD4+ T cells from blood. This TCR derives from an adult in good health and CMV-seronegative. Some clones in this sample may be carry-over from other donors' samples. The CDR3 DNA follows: TGTGCCAGCAGTGCCCCTAGCGGAATCGAAGAGACCCAGTACTTC. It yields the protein CASSAPSGIEETQYF.